A single sample is the source of the 26 T cell receptor beta chains below, sequenced in a study of blood T cell repertoires in COVID-19. The assay was immunoSEQ multiplex PCR, and TCRdb's table has in-frame clones only and misses some. The profile shows 120,000 or so clones, roughly four fifths of them singletons. The sample taken for sequencing was peripheral blood. All receptors come from a man aged 55 to 70 with acute or convalescent COVID-19.

The chain couples TRBV9 to TRBJ2-3; tentatively, D is TRBD2 (5 bases). CDR3 length: 11 amino acids. V lost 3 bases and J lost 6, with 5 bases in between. Germline loops: CDR1 SGDLS, CDR2 YYNGEE. The CDR3 DNA is TGTGCCAGCAGCGCGGGGGATACGCAGTATTTT. Its protein is CASSAGDTQYF.

The chain joins TRBV29-1 to TRBJ2-4, with TRBD1 matching 9 bases. The CDR3 spans 14 residues. V gave up 6 bases and J gave up 4 bases; unmatched junction bases: 7. Germline CDR1 and CDR2: SQVTM and ANQGSEA. The CDR3 sequence: CSVTPGQGKNIQYF. CDR3 DNA: TGCAGCGTGACACCGGGACAGGGTAAAAACATTCAGTACTTC.

This clone was picked up one time. The gene calls are TRBV18 and TRBJ1-1; D may be TRBD1 (6 bases). From germline, CDR1 is KGHSH and CDR2 LQKENI. CDR3 length: 15 amino acids. V shed 0 bases and J shed 0 bases, with 8 bases lying between them. CDR3 DNA: TGTGCCAGCTCACCACCCAGGGGCTTGAACACTGAAGCTTTCTTT. This gives the protein CASSPPRGLNTEAFF.

The chain recombines TRBV19 with TRBJ1-2; D is undetermined. This CDR3 is built from 16 residues. Germline V gene data show CDR1 as LNHDA and CDR2 as SQIVND (reference sequence). Trimming left V 5 bases short and J 0 bases short, with 16 bases between. CDR3 residues: CASSPSHTAANYGYTF. The CDR3 DNA follows: TGTGCCAGTAGTCCAAGCCATACCGCCGCTAACTATGGCTACACCTTC.

This clone was detected a few times. V usage is TRBV14 and J usage is TRBJ2-3; D gene unclear. The CDR3 covers 15 residues. Germline V lookup: CDR1 SGHDN, CDR2 FVKESK. Trimming stripped 2 bases from V and 3 bases from J, with 12 bases between. The CDR3 DNA follows: TGTGCCAGCAGCCAAACTACCCTACGGACAGATACGCAGTATTTT. Translating it yields CASSQTTLRTDTQYF.

This clone has only one observation. The chain carries TRBV3-1 (or the pseudogene TRBV3-2) and TRBJ2-3, with D unresolved. Trimming removed 5 bases at V and 0 bases at J, with 15 bases between. Germline assignment: CDR1 LGHDT and CDR2 YNNKEL (reference sequence). This CDR3 region has 16 residues. The CDR3 protein is CASSGWVGDSTDTQYF. CDR3 in DNA: TGTGCCAGCAGCGGATGGGTAGGAGACAGCACAGATACGCAGTATTTT.

The V gene is TRBV5-4, the J gene TRBJ1-1; no firm D call. Germline-derived CDR1 and CDR2 are SGHNT and YYREEE (reference sequence). V lost 1 base to trimming and J lost 1 base, with 8 bases between them. This CDR3 is 14 amino acids long. CDR3 in amino acids: CASSLYVGNTEAFF. Written as DNA, the CDR3 is TGTGCCAGCAGCTTGTACGTCGGGAACACTGAAGCTTTCTTT.

The sample holds one count of this clone. The J gene is TRBJ1-5, the V gene TRBV2; 8 bases fit TRBD1. This CDR3 has 14 residues. CDR1 SNHLY and CDR2 FYNNEI come from the germline V gene. With 5 bases clipped from V and 7 bases from J, the junction kept 7 bases outside the gene matches. This CDR3 reads CASSLQGVRQPQHF. CDR3 sequence (DNA): TGTGCCAGCAGTCTACAGGGGGTTCGGCAGCCCCAGCATTTT.

A few counts support this clone. V and J are TRBV7-3 and TRBJ1-1; perhaps TRBD1 as D (5 bases). CDR3 size: 13 residues. Germline V gives CDR1 SGHTA, CDR2 FQGTGA. V gave up 5 bases and J gave up 1 base, with 8 bases separating them. CDR3 amino acids: CASSRGTNTEAFF. The CDR3 DNA sequence: TGTGCCAGCAGCCGCGGGACGAACACTGAAGCTTTCTTT. The full variable domain, its missing parts supplied by reference TRBV7-3 and TRBJ1-1, is GAGVSQTPSNKVTEKGKYVELRCDPISGHTALYWYRQSLGQGPEFLIYFQGTGAADDSGLPNDRFFAVRPEGSVSTLKIQRTERGDSAVYLCASSRGTNTEAFFGQGTRLTVV.

This chain joins TRBV9 and TRBJ2-3; D gene unclear. The V end lost 3 bases, the J end lost 6 bases, and 8 bases lay between the germline ends. The CDR3 length is 12 residues. From germline, CDR1 is SGDLS and CDR2 YYNGEE. In nucleotides, the CDR3 is TGTGCCAGCAGCGCTCGTGTGGATACGCAGTATTTT. This codes for CASSARVDTQYF.

V is TRBV24-1 and J is TRBJ2-7; D possibly corresponds to TRBD1 (5 bases). The CDR3 extends over 15 amino acids. Trimming cost V 4 bases and J 0 bases, with 12 bases left between them. The germline CDR1 and CDR2 sequences are KGHDR and SFDVKD. The CDR3, as DNA: TGTGCCACCAGTGAAGCCTCTCAGGGCTCCTACGAGCAGTACTTC. Protein sequence: CATSEASQGSYEQYF.

This clone was recorded once. The chain couples TRBV9 to TRBJ2-1; possibly TRBD2 for D (6 bases). V lost 0 bases, J lost 0 bases, and 13 bases lay in between. Per germline, CDR1 SGDLS and CDR2 YYNGEE. CDR3 length: 17 amino acids. For the CDR3, the DNA is TGTGCCAGCAGCGTAGGTTCTCGGGGGAGCTCCTACAATGAGCAGTTCTTC. Its protein product is CASSVGSRGSSYNEQFF.

As to this clone: Just one base apart from a much larger clone, this may be a read error. CDR3 DNA sequence: TGTGCCAGCAGCTTAGTCCTCACCGGGGAGCTGTTTTTT. Its translation: CASSLVLTGELFF. The chain is built from TRBV7-8 and TRBJ2-2; D call uncertain. Germline assignment: CDR1 SGHVS and CDR2 FQNEAQ. V lost 1 base and J lost 4, with 4 bases in between. CDR3 length equals 13 residues.

The J gene is TRBJ1-4, the V gene TRBV6-1; TRBD1 matches 7 bases. Unmatched junction bases numbered 3, after V lost 2 bases and J lost 0 bases. Germline CDR1 is MNHNS and CDR2 is SASEGT. CDR3 length: 16 amino acids. For the CDR3, the DNA is TGTGCCAGCAGTGAACGCAGGGGGTCAACTAATGAAAAACTGTTTTTT. It encodes CASSERRGSTNEKLFF.

J is TRBJ1-2 and V is TRBV15; TRBD1 might be the D (6 bases). Trimming stripped 1 base from V and 6 bases from J, with 15 bases between. CDR1 is LNHNV and CDR2 is YYDKDF in the germline V gene (reference sequence). The CDR3 loop spans 15 amino acids. CDR3 nucleotides: TGTGCCACCAGCAGAGTTGGAGGGGGGGTTCATGGCTACACCTTC. Translated: CATSRVGGGVHGYTF.

The rearrangement links TRBV3-1 (or the pseudogene TRBV3-2) to TRBJ2-1; no clear D. Trimming left V 1 base short and J 10 bases short, with 8 bases between. Germline CDR1 reads LGHDT; CDR2 reads YNNKEL (reference sequence). This CDR3 contains 12 residues. The CDR3 bases are TGTGCCAGCAGCCAAGGAGGATGGGAGCAGTTCTTC. Translation gives CASSQGGWEQFF.

V and J are TRBV19 and TRBJ1-1; D possibly corresponds to TRBD1 (6 bases). The germline V and J ends were trimmed by 5 bases and 0 bases, with 10 bases remaining between them. Germline V gene lookup returns CDR1 LNHDA and CDR2 SQIVND (reference sequence). The CDR3 covers 14 residues. In nucleotides, the CDR3 is TGTGCCAGTAGTCGACAGGTTCTGAACACTGAAGCTTTCTTT. Its protein is CASSRQVLNTEAFF.

In this sample, this clone turned up once. This rearrangement joins TRBV7-9 to TRBJ1-1, with D uncertain. V was trimmed by 0 bases and J by 7 bases, leaving 6 bases between them. The CDR3 covers 12 residues. The V gene's germline CDR1 is SEHNR and CDR2 FQNEAQ (reference sequence). CDR3 sequence (DNA): TGTGCCAGCAGCTTAGCGTCCATTGAAGCTTTCTTT. This encodes CASSLASIEAFF.

The rearrangement joins TRBV10-3 to TRBJ1-6, with D perhaps TRBD1 (6 bases). Per the germline V gene, CDR1 is ENHRY and CDR2 is SYGVKD. Trimming shortened V by 8 bases and J by 8 bases, and 10 bases separated the two germline ends. The CDR3 has 12 residues. The chain's CDR3 is CAIGRGDSPLHF. The CDR3 nucleotides read TGTGCCATCGGCAGGGGAGATTCACCCCTCCACTTT.

V usage is TRBV5-1 and J usage is TRBJ1-6; no definite D call. The V and J ends lost 0 bases and 10 bases respectively, with 11 bases between them. The length of the CDR3 is 14 residues. CDR1 and CDR2 from the germline V gene are SGHRS and YFSETQ. Here the CDR3 reads CASSLAYRESPLHF. CDR3 DNA sequence: TGCGCCAGCAGCTTGGCATACAGAGAATCACCCCTCCACTTT.

This clone was seen only a few times. The V call is TRBV7-2, the J call TRBJ1-4, with a tentative D call TRBD1 (5 bases). Germline CDR1 reads SGHTA; CDR2 reads FQGNSA. This CDR3 is built from 16 residues. V was pared by 5 bases and J by 8 bases, with 21 bases between. The CDR3 nucleotides are TGTGCCAGCAGCCCCAACCCGGTTTCGGGGGGAGAAAAACTGTTTTTT. Protein sequence: CASSPNPVSGGEKLFF. Together with reference TRBV7-2 and TRBJ1-4, the CDR3 gives the full variable domain: GAGVSQSPSNKVTEKGKDVELRCDPISGHTALYWYRQSLGQGLEFLIYFQGNSAPDKSGLPSDRFSAERTGGSVSTLTIQRTQQEDSAVYLCASSPNPVSGGEKLFFGSGTQLSVL.

In this sample, this clone turned up a few times. The chain combines TRBV5-1 with TRBJ1-4; D call uncertain. With 7 bases removed from V and 0 bases from J, the gap between germline ends came to 10 bases. The V gene's germline CDR1 is SGHRS and CDR2 YFSETQ. The CDR3 runs 14 residues. The CDR3: CASYEGSTNEKLFF. The CDR3 region has the DNA TGCGCCAGCTACGAGGGTTCAACTAATGAAAAACTGTTTTTT.

This chain connects TRBV30 to TRBJ2-4; D might be TRBD2 (5 bases). The germline CDR1 and CDR2 sequences are GTSNPN and SVGIG (reference sequence). Trimming removed 2 bases from V and 0 bases from J, with 11 bases in between. The CDR3 runs to 15 residues. The CDR3 protein is CAWSLRGLAKNIQYF. The CDR3 bases are TGTGCCTGGAGTCTTAGAGGGCTAGCCAAAAACATTCAGTACTTC.

The gene calls are TRBV11-2 and TRBJ2-2; D may be TRBD1 (6 bases). This CDR3 has 13 amino acids. Germline V CDR1 and CDR2: SGHAT, FQNNGV. The V and J ends lost 10 bases and 5 bases respectively, with 14 bases between them. Written as DNA, the CDR3 is TGTGCCACATCACAGGGTGGGACCGGGGAGCTGTTTTTT. The encoded protein is CATSQGGTGELFF.

This rearrangement joins TRBV6-5 to TRBJ1-3, with D maybe TRBD1 (6 bases). The germline CDR1 and CDR2 sequences are MNHEY and SVGAGI. Trimming removed 2 bases from V and 2 bases from J, with 10 bases in between. The CDR3 consists of 15 residues. In nucleotides, the CDR3 is TGTGCCAGCAGTTACCTCAGGGGAACTGGAAACACCATATATTTT. It translates to CASSYLRGTGNTIYF.

This sequence joins TRBV9 and TRBJ1-2; 8 bases match TRBD1. The V gene end was trimmed by 4 bases and the J gene end by 6 bases; junction bases not matched to a gene: 11. This CDR3 spans 15 amino acids. The germline V gene encodes CDR1 SGDLS and CDR2 YYNGEE. CDR3 sequence reads: CASSYAGGHPNGYTF. The DNA for the CDR3 is TGTGCCAGCAGCTACGCAGGGGGCCACCCCAATGGCTACACCTTC.